These 19 T cell receptor beta chains were sequenced from one sample in a study of blood T cell repertoires in COVID-19. Produced via immunoSEQ multiplex PCR; TCRdb's table is partial and in-frame only. Here the sample spans some 260,000 clones, roughly 84% being singletons. The source material was peripheral blood. The source is a woman between 18 and 30 years old with acute or convalescent COVID-19.

This clone has only a few counts. The J gene is TRBJ1-5, the V gene TRBV27; TRBD1 aligns across 11 bases. CDR1 MNHEY and CDR2 SMNVEV come from the germline V gene (reference sequence). The V segment lost 6 bases and the J segment 5 bases; nucleotides outside the gene matches: 6. The CDR3 spans 15 residues. The CDR3 loop reads CASSPDRGQDQPQHF. The CDR3 DNA sequence: TGTGCCAGCAGCCCGGACAGGGGGCAGGATCAGCCCCAGCATTTT.

The chain recombines TRBV28 with TRBJ2-3; TRBD2 matches 11 bases. CDR3 size: 15 residues. Germline lookup yields CDR1 MDHEN and CDR2 SYDVKM. The V gene end was trimmed by 5 bases and the J gene end by 5 bases; junction bases not matched to a gene: 6. The CDR3 DNA follows: TGTGCCAGCAGTATTAGCGGGAGGGCCGGAGATACGCAGTATTTT. It encodes CASSISGRAGDTQYF.

The CDR3 DNA sequence: TGTGCCAGCAGCCTTCTCCCCGGGAGTAAAGAGACCCAGTACTTC. It translates to CASSLLPGSKETQYF. The genes are TRBV3-1 (or the pseudogene TRBV3-2) and TRBJ2-5; D perhaps matches TRBD2 (6 bases). The germline V and J ends were trimmed by 4 bases and 3 bases, with 15 bases remaining between them. CDR1 and CDR2 (germline): LGHDT, YNNKEL (reference sequence). The CDR3 runs to 15 residues.

The gene calls are TRBV27 and TRBJ2-2; a possible D gene is TRBD2 (7 bases). The CDR3 consists of 16 residues. The V gene's germline CDR1 is MNHEY and CDR2 SMNVEV (reference sequence). Trimming pared 5 bases from V and 3 bases from J, leaving 16 bases between. CDR3 residues: CASSPLGAGDTGELFF. DNA for the CDR3: TGTGCCAGCAGTCCCCTGGGGGCGGGAGACACCGGGGAGCTGTTTTTT.

This clone came up once. This chain uses TRBV7-2 with TRBJ2-3; TRBD2 is a possible D gene (5 bases). The CDR3 totals 15 residues. Germline V CDR1 and CDR2: SGHTA, FQGNSA. Trimming removed 0 bases at V and 6 bases at J, with 13 bases between. CDR3 sequence: CASSLAAGNRDTQYF. CDR3 sequence (DNA): TGTGCCAGCAGCTTAGCCGCGGGCAATAGGGATACGCAGTATTTT.

This chain uses TRBV6-5 with TRBJ1-6, with D possibly matching TRBD1 (5 bases). Germline V gives CDR1 MNHEY, CDR2 SVGAGI. V dropped 5 bases and J dropped 4 bases, with 9 bases sitting between them. This CDR3 comprises 14 residues. The CDR3 region is CASSRQGYNSPLHF. The CDR3 nucleotides are TGTGCCAGCAGTCGCCAGGGTTATAATTCACCCCTCCACTTT.

V and J are TRBV4-1 and TRBJ2-1; D not certain. V was trimmed by 0 bases and J by 7 bases, leaving 10 bases between them. CDR3 length: 14 amino acids. The germline gives CDR1 MGHRA, CDR2 YSYEKL. The CDR3 loop is CASSQEGQRNEQFF. In DNA, the CDR3 is TGCGCCAGCAGCCAAGAGGGTCAGCGAAATGAGCAGTTCTTC.

The CDR3 DNA follows: TGCGCCAGCAGCCATTTCTCTGGGGAGCTGTTTTTT. Translating it yields CASSHFSGELFF. The chain has TRBV4-1 and TRBJ2-2; D is unclear. V lost 3 bases to trimming and J lost 8 bases, with 7 bases between them. The CDR3 runs 12 residues. Germline V gene data show CDR1 as MGHRA and CDR2 as YSYEKL.

The chain recombines TRBV4-2 with TRBJ1-2; 8 positions agree with TRBD1. Germline V CDR1 and CDR2: LGHNA, YNFKEQ. V lost 0 bases to trimming and J lost 5 bases; unmatched junction nucleotides: 5. The CDR3 runs to 15 residues. The CDR3 region is CASSQDPTGGYGYTF. The CDR3 DNA sequence: TGTGCCAGCAGCCAAGATCCCACAGGGGGTTATGGCTACACCTTC.

The V gene is TRBV10-3, the J gene TRBJ2-7, with D possibly being TRBD2 (6 bases). Germline V gene data show CDR1 as ENHRY and CDR2 as SYGVKD. The CDR3 has 14 residues. V shed 7 bases and J shed 0 bases, with 13 bases lying between them. The CDR3: CAINGSSSSYEQYF. CDR3 coding DNA: TGTGCCATCAACGGGAGCAGTAGCTCCTACGAGCAGTACTTC.

The table lists this clone with a few counts. The genes are TRBV30 and TRBJ1-1; D unclear. The germline V and J ends were trimmed by 4 bases and 1 base, with 16 bases remaining between them. CDR3 length: 15 amino acids. Germline assignment: CDR1 GTSNPN and CDR2 SVGIG (reference sequence). CDR3 region: CAWTREMTPNTEAFF. The CDR3 DNA is TGTGCCTGGACCCGGGAAATGACACCGAACACTGAAGCTTTCTTT.

The chain employs TRBV4-1 and TRBJ2-7; a possible D gene is TRBD1 (6 bases). The V end lost 2 bases, the J end lost 5 bases, and 13 bases lay between the germline ends. CDR3 length: 14 amino acids. The germline CDR1 and CDR2 sequences are MGHRA and YSYEKL. For the CDR3, the DNA is TGCGCCAGCAGCCAACTCCAGGGGCTGGACGAGCAGTACTTC. This gives the protein CASSQLQGLDEQYF.

The chain is built from TRBV6-2 or TRBV6-3 and TRBJ1-5; no clear D gene. V dropped 2 bases and J dropped 1 base, with 12 bases sitting between them. The germline CDR1 and CDR2 sequences are MNHEY and SVGEGT. The length of the CDR3 is 16 residues. The CDR3 reads CASSYGGRVSNQPQHF. The CDR3 region has the DNA TGTGCCAGCAGTTACGGCGGCAGAGTGAGCAATCAGCCCCAGCATTTT.

The V gene is TRBV11-2, the J gene TRBJ2-1; possibly TRBD1 for D (5 bases). CDR3 size: 14 residues. CDR1 SGHAT and CDR2 FQNNGV come from the germline V gene. V was pared by 2 bases and J by 4 bases, with 9 bases between. The CDR3 reads CASSLSRQYNEQFF. The CDR3 DNA reads as TGTGCCAGCAGCTTATCTCGACAGTACAATGAGCAGTTCTTC.

This clone occurred once. The gene calls are TRBV5-1 and TRBJ2-1, with 11 bases lining up with TRBD2. CDR3 size: 14 residues. The V and J ends lost 3 bases and 7 bases, in that order; junction bases with no gene match: 3. Looked up from germline, CDR1 is SGHRS and CDR2 is YFSETQ. The CDR3 protein is CASSWLAGGNEQFF. The DNA of the CDR3 is TGCGCCAGCAGCTGGCTAGCGGGAGGAAATGAGCAGTTCTTC.

The chain links TRBV13 to TRBJ1-1, with 8 bases identical to TRBD1. The junction had 9 bases not matched to a gene; V was cut back by 3 bases and J by 0 bases. Germline CDR1 is PRHDT and CDR2 is FYEKMQ (reference sequence). The CDR3 has 17 amino acids. The CDR3 protein is CASSFQGQGIMNTEAFF. In DNA, the CDR3 is TGTGCCAGCAGCTTCCAAGGACAGGGTATTATGAACACTGAAGCTTTCTTT.

This chain connects TRBV5-8 to TRBJ1-1; a weak D match, TRBD1 (6 bases). The ends were cut back, 0 bases at V and 0 bases at J, with 15 bases in the middle. Germline assignment: CDR1 SGHTS and CDR2 YDEGEE. This CDR3 is 17 amino acids long. The CDR3 sequence: CASSLADSYFLNTEAFF. The CDR3 nucleotides read TGTGCCAGCAGCTTGGCGGACAGCTATTTTCTGAACACTGAAGCTTTCTTT.

DNA of the CDR3: TGCGCCAGCAGCTTGGGGACACAGGGTAGCGCTTTCTTT. Its translation is CASSLGTQGSAFF. The V and J genes are TRBV5-1 and TRBJ1-1; D may be TRBD1 (6 bases). Germline CDR1 reads SGHRS; CDR2 reads YFSETQ. Trimming took off 0 bases at V and 11 bases at J, with 14 bases between the two ends. CDR3 length: 13 amino acids.

The rearrangement joins TRBV29-1 to TRBJ2-4; 7 nucleotides agree with TRBD1. Germline CDR1 SQVTM, CDR2 ANQGSEA. CDR3 length: 12 residues. Trimming cost V 7 bases and J 8 bases; bases outside gene matches: 8. The CDR3 here is CSAYRGSDIQYF. In DNA, the CDR3 is TGCAGCGCATACAGGGGCTCCGACATTCAGTACTTC.